In this sample, the clone carrying this T cell receptor (beta chain) turned up once. Antigen: not known. The sample originates from a study of OX40 agonist ivuxolimab in advanced cancers. Study-level findings and limits: At doses 0.1 to 3.0 mg/kg, CD4+ and CD8+ clones expanded. The 0.1-3.0 mg/kg partial responders had among the lowest clonal expansion.

Anyone with autoimmune disease history or systemic immunosuppression was excluded. Assay: immunoSEQ multiplex PCR; the TCRdb copy retains only in-frame clones and omits some. The table lists under 200,000 clones, 90% to 95% of them singletons, with under 0.4% in the top ten. Germline V gives CDR1 MDHEN, CDR2 SYDVKM. V lost 5 bases and J lost 7; bases outside the gene matches: 3. This CDR3 comprises 14 residues. This rearrangement joins TRBV28 to TRBJ2-1, with 12 bases that match TRBD2. Sequences were derived from CD4+ or CD8+ T cells sorted from blood, sampled in a trial of the OX40 agonist ivuxolimab. The TCR comes from an adult with an advanced solid tumor such as melanoma, head and neck, liver or kidney cancer. CDR3 loop: CASSRLAGENEQFF. The CDR3 DNA is TGTGCCAGCAGTAGACTAGCGGGAGAGAATGAGCAGTTCTTC.